The rows below give T cell receptor beta chains drawn from one sample of a study of graft-versus-host responses after intestinal transplantation. Their antigens are not known. Profiled with immunoSEQ multiplex PCR; TCRdb holds only in-frame clones, not every one. The repertoire holds tens of thousands of clones, with under 90% as singletons. Here the sequenced sample was unstimulated CD4+ T cells sorted from spleen or lymph node cells, taken before transplant. These receptor sequences come from a human donor who was the organ donor for an intestinal transplant. The CDR3 runs from the conserved cysteine through the conserved F or W. The order of the fields is V gene, J gene, CDR3 protein.

v_call: TRBV7-2; j_call: TRBJ1-2; cdr3_aa: CASSLFSRGVTNPNYGYTF
v_call: TRBV7-9; j_call: TRBJ1-2; cdr3_aa: CASGKTDHYGYTF
v_call: TRBV5-1; j_call: TRBJ2-3; cdr3_aa: CASSLLTSTDTQYF
v_call: TRBV5-1; j_call: TRBJ2-3; cdr3_aa: CASSSAGTSGGAGDTQYF
v_call: TRBV28; j_call: TRBJ1-5; cdr3_aa: CASSSGYRVSNQPQHF
v_call: TRBV7-2; j_call: TRBJ1-4; cdr3_aa: CASSSGRGRATNEKLFF
v_call: TRBV2; j_call: TRBJ1-2; cdr3_aa: CASTLQGVPYGYTF
v_call: TRBV9; j_call: TRBJ1-2; cdr3_aa: CASSVASGGYTF
v_call: TRBV5-1; j_call: TRBJ1-6; cdr3_aa: CASSDGQVNNSPLHF
v_call: TRBV6-5; j_call: TRBJ1-2; cdr3_aa: CASKPGGVDYGYTF
v_call: TRBV30; j_call: TRBJ1-4; cdr3_aa: CAWRVFGQGATNEKLFF
v_call: TRBV7-2; j_call: TRBJ1-2; cdr3_aa: CASSHPLAGGGGYGYTF
v_call: TRBV25-1; j_call: TRBJ1-4; cdr3_aa: CASTGTTGKLFF
v_call: TRBV25-1; j_call: TRBJ1-5; cdr3_aa: CASSEGPSQHF
v_call: TRBV30; j_call: TRBJ1-1; cdr3_aa: CAWSIPGQGLTEAFF
v_call: TRBV6-5; j_call: TRBJ1-5; cdr3_aa: CASTTGTGNQPQHF
v_call: TRBV5-5; j_call: TRBJ2-3; cdr3_aa: CASSYGTSGVNTQYF
v_call: TRBV5-1; j_call: TRBJ2-2; cdr3_aa: CASSLLGTSGGYANTGELFF
v_call: TRBV2; j_call: TRBJ1-6; cdr3_aa: CAKGEYGDRENSPLHF
v_call: TRBV7-7; j_call: TRBJ2-1; cdr3_aa: CASSLKQGLYNEQFF
v_call: TRBV7-2; j_call: TRBJ2-2; cdr3_aa: CASSLNTGELFF
v_call: TRBV9; j_call: TRBJ1-3; cdr3_aa: CASSSSTGIGAGNTIYF
v_call: TRBV7-2; j_call: TRBJ2-3; cdr3_aa: CASSVTGTSRDTQYF